A single sample is the source of the 10 T cell receptor beta chains below, sequenced in a study of vaccination and CD4 T cells after COVID-19. These receptors lack a known antigen. Described treatment: roughly 10-day PBMC culture with coronavirus spike peptide pools or control peptides (ViraFEST assay). Cultured CD4+ T cell DNA was sequenced using the Oncomine TCR Beta short-read assay. A single record per CDR3 protein comes from TCRdb applying MiXCR to the PCR reads. Counted here are approximately 12,000 distinct CDR3 sequences, about 50% occurring once; the ten biggest clones make up nearly 20%. Sequenced sample: CD4+ T cells from blood, cultured in vitro. These receptors were taken from a human donor who had recovered from COVID-19.

This sequence joins TRBV20-1 and TRBJ1-4, with 10 bases aligning to TRBD1. The CDR3 loop spans 14 amino acids. V was clipped by 6 bases and J by 7 bases; unmatched bases: 8. Germline V gene lookup returns CDR1 DFQATT and CDR2 SNEGSKA (reference sequence). The CDR3 loop reads CSAGRQGASEKLFF. The CDR3 coding sequence is TGCAGTGCGGGGAGACAGGGGGCGAGTGAAAAACTGTTTTTT.

V usage is TRBV5-1 and J usage is TRBJ2-5; TRBD2 is a possible D gene (5 bases). The V and J ends lost 2 bases and 9 bases respectively, with 8 bases between them. CDR1 is SGHRS and CDR2 is YFSETQ in the germline V gene. CDR3 length: 11 residues. The CDR3 loop reads CASSFEGAQYF. CDR3 in DNA: TGCGCCAGCAGCTTTGAGGGAGCCCAGTACTTC.

The chain uses TRBV5-4 and TRBJ1-6, with D possibly TRBD1 on 5 matching bases. CDR3 length equals 16 residues. Germline CDR1 is SGHNT and CDR2 is YYREEE (reference sequence). V dropped 3 bases and J dropped 4 bases, with 14 bases sitting between them. The CDR3 reads CASSSRMGGYNSPLHF. CDR3 DNA sequence: TGTGCCAGCAGCTCTCGGATGGGGGGTTATAATTCACCCCTCCACTTT.

This clonotype has a handful of counts. A junction boundary mismatches the germline segment, possibly from a read error. The genes are TRBV5-4 and TRBJ1-2; 7 positions agree with TRBD1. Looked up from germline, CDR1 is SGHNT and CDR2 is YYREEE (reference sequence). This CDR3 spans 14 amino acids. CDR3 loop: CASRLLGRGDGYTF. For the CDR3, the DNA is TGTGCCAGCCGCTTACTTGGCAGGGGGGATGGCTACACCTTC.

This clonotype has a handful of counts. J is TRBJ1-6 and V is TRBV20-1; a weak D match, TRBD1 (5 bases). The germline V gene has CDR1 DFQATT and CDR2 SNEGSKA (reference sequence). The CDR3 contains 17 residues. V lost 1 base to trimming and J lost 8 bases, with 21 bases between them. CDR3 sequence reads: CSARAWGGALIDSPLHF. The CDR3 nucleotides read TGCAGTGCTAGAGCGTGGGGGGGTGCACTTATTGATTCACCCCTCCACTTT.

The chain links TRBV20-1 to TRBJ1-6; the match to TRBD1 covers 7 bases. Germline assignment: CDR1 DFQATT and CDR2 SNEGSKA (reference sequence). The V segment lost 5 bases and the J segment 11 bases; nucleotides outside the gene matches: 12. The CDR3 is 14 amino acids. The chain's CDR3 is CSAPRDSRSPPLHF. In DNA, the CDR3 is TGCAGTGCTCCCCGGGACAGCAGAAGTCCACCCCTCCACTTT.

This sequence joins TRBV27 and TRBJ2-7; 10 bases match TRBD2. The CDR3 covers 14 residues. The trim removed 8 bases at V and 4 bases at J, leaving 8 bases unmatched. CDR1 is MNHEY, CDR2 SMNVEV, per germline (reference sequence). The CDR3 reads CASQSSGRLYEQYF. CDR3 coding DNA: TGTGCCAGCCAATCTAGCGGGAGATTGTACGAGCAGTACTTC.

The chain recombines TRBV7-6 with TRBJ2-7, with 13 bases fitting TRBD2. This CDR3 is built from 13 residues. V trimming: 1 base; J trimming: 13 bases; junction bases outside the gene matches: 4. CDR1 is SGHVS and CDR2 is FNYEAQ in the germline V gene. The CDR3 protein is CASSLGTSGREYF. CDR3 coding DNA: TGTGCCAGCAGCTTAGGGACTAGCGGGAGAGAATACTTC.

V and J are TRBV24-1 and TRBJ2-1; 13 nucleotides line up with TRBD2. There are 16 residues in the CDR3. V shed 5 bases, J shed 3 bases, and the junction held 3 bases outside the gene matches. Per the germline V gene, CDR1 is KGHDR and CDR2 is SFDVKD. The CDR3 loop reads CATSGTSGSIYNEQFF. CDR3 nucleotides: TGTGCCACCAGTGGGACTAGCGGGAGTATCTACAATGAGCAGTTCTTC.

CDR3 amino acids: CAIRGGRATDTQYF. As DNA, the CDR3 is TGTGCCATAAGGGGCGGGAGGGCCACAGATACGCAGTATTTT. V gene TRBV30 combines with J gene TRBJ2-3; 9 nucleotides match TRBD2. CDR3 size: 14 residues. In germline, CDR1 is GTSNPN, CDR2 SVGIG (reference sequence). With 8 bases clipped from V and 2 bases from J, the junction kept 8 bases outside the gene matches.